The present entry profiles one T cell receptor (beta chain) with its context. Its target is not known. The junction does not match germline at one end; this may be a read error. The CDR3 extends 3 residues past the end of the read, so its final part is completed from the germline J gene. This sample stems from a study of T cells in women clearing cervical HPV infection. Background on the study: Blood came at first lesion visit for cases, post-clearance for controls. Only a few women had HLA typing results available. Study observations and caveats: TRBV6-7 abundance was lower in cases than controls (around 0.1% versus 0.15%).

Using immunoSEQ multiplex PCR, the repertoire was profiled, and TCRdb retains in-frame clones only, with some absent. The sample has 40,000 to 60,000 clones. CDR1 and CDR2 from the germline V gene are SGHRS and YFSETQ. The CDR3 loop spans 18 amino acids. The sequence was collected from a woman aged 18-70 years with a cervical HPV16 infection that either progressed to CIN3+ or cleared (not recorded which). This sequence joins TRBV5-1 and TRBJ2-2; the D gene is possibly TRBD1 (5 bases). The sequencing sample was made of blood buffy coat. The CDR3 protein is CVSSWKLRQISNTGELFF. CDR3 DNA (partial): TGCGTCAGCAGCTGGAAACTCCGACAGATCTCGAACACCGGGGAG.